This is a list of T cell receptor beta chains from one sample in a study of CD8 T cells in Susac syndrome. One entry per CDR3 protein, called by TCRdb with MiXCR from the immunoSEQ multiplex PCR reads. Altogether roughly 190,000 distinct CDR3 sequences are present, 95% being singletons, with the ten largest covering more than 0.08%. The source material was CD4+ T cells from PBMCs. The receptors here all came from a human donor with Susac syndrome. CDR3s include the opening cysteine and the closing phenylalanine or tryptophan. The D gene is left open where the match is weak. Not all rows give a size; the values are once, few, many and, for expanded clones, a class.

cdr3_length: 12
d_call: .
v_call: TRBV20-1
j_call: TRBJ1-2
clone_size: .
cdr3_nt: TGCAGTGCGGGGGAGGACCATTATGGCTACACCTTC
cdr3_aa: CSAGEDHYGYTF

cdr3_length: 17
d_call: .
v_call: TRBV12-3/TRBV12-4
j_call: TRBJ2-6
clone_size: .
cdr3_nt: TGTGCCAGCACCCCCAACGACGGAAACTCTGGGGCCAACGTCCTGACTTTC
cdr3_aa: CASTPNDGNSGANVLTF

cdr3_length: 15
d_call: TRBD1
v_call: TRBV27
j_call: TRBJ1-2
clone_size: .
cdr3_nt: TGTGCCAGCAGTGTCCCGGGACAGGGTCTCGGCGGCTACACCTTC
cdr3_aa: CASSVPGQGLGGYTF

cdr3_length: 15
d_call: TRBD2
v_call: TRBV5-1
j_call: TRBJ2-3
clone_size: .
cdr3_nt: TGCGCCAGCAGCTTGTGGGGACTAAACACAGATACGCAGTATTTT
cdr3_aa: CASSLWGLNTDTQYF

cdr3_length: 13
d_call: .
v_call: TRBV30
j_call: TRBJ2-1
clone_size: .
cdr3_nt: TGTGCCTGGAGTCAGGTCGAGTTGAGGGGGCAGTTCTTC
cdr3_aa: CAWSQVELRGQFF

cdr3_length: 14
d_call: .
v_call: TRBV6-5
j_call: TRBJ2-3
clone_size: few
cdr3_nt: TGTGCCAGCAGTTACTTGGGCGGGGGCGCAAAATCGTATTTT
cdr3_aa: CASSYLGGGAKSYF

cdr3_length: 13
d_call: .
v_call: TRBV12-3/TRBV12-4
j_call: TRBJ2-5
clone_size: few
cdr3_nt: TGTGCCAGCAGTTTCAGGGGCCAAGAGACCCAGTACTTC
cdr3_aa: CASSFRGQETQYF

cdr3_length: 14
d_call: TRBD1
v_call: TRBV20-1
j_call: TRBJ2-1
clone_size: once
cdr3_nt: TGCAGTGCCTTGGACAGGGGGCGTTTCAATGAGCAGTTCTTC
cdr3_aa: CSALDRGRFNEQFF

cdr3_length: 14
d_call: TRBD1
v_call: TRBV9
j_call: TRBJ1-2
clone_size: .
cdr3_nt: TGTGCCAGCAGCGTAGCAGGGGGTGCCTATGGCTACACCTTC
cdr3_aa: CASSVAGGAYGYTF

cdr3_length: 11
d_call: .
v_call: TRBV7-9
j_call: TRBJ2-2
clone_size: .
cdr3_nt: TGTGCCAGCTTCGGTTTCGGGGAGCTGTTTTTT
cdr3_aa: CASFGFGELFF

cdr3_length: 15
d_call: .
v_call: TRBV7-8
j_call: TRBJ2-6
clone_size: .
cdr3_nt: TGTGCCAGCAGCTTAGTTACGGCTGGGGCCAACGTCCTGACTTTC
cdr3_aa: CASSLVTAGANVLTF

cdr3_length: 13
d_call: .
v_call: TRBV27
j_call: TRBJ1-6
clone_size: .
cdr3_nt: TGTGCCAGCAGTGTACAGTTACCTTCTCCCCTCCACTTT
cdr3_aa: CASSVQLPSPLHF